The 15 T cell receptor beta chains presented below share a single source sample, sequenced in a study of lymphopenia after photon versus proton radiotherapy (dated by TCRdb to between 2018 and 2021). Library preparation was by the immunoSEQ multiplex PCR assay. TCRdb mirrors the immuneACCESS table, restricted to in-frame sequences. Some clones are absent from its copies; in checked studies, under half trace to an unresolved V gene, and the reason for the others is unknown. This sample has about 16,000 clones in its table, and about 85% of those were observed once. Under 65% of the sample lies in the top ten. The source material was peripheral blood, sampled from a patient treated with proton-based radiotherapy. These receptors all stem from an older woman with cholangiocarcinoma. Some clones in this sample may be carry-over from other donors' samples.

This chain uses TRBV5-1 with TRBJ1-6; D possibly corresponds to TRBD1 (6 bases). Trimming left V 5 bases short and J 10 bases short, with 19 bases between. Germline-derived CDR1 and CDR2 are SGHRS and YFSETQ. The CDR3 consists of 15 residues. The CDR3 protein is CASSYLGGEWSPLHF. In nucleotides, the CDR3 is TGCGCCAGCAGTTACCTAGGGGGGGAATGGTCACCCCTCCACTTT.

The V call is TRBV13, the J call TRBJ2-4; maybe TRBD1 (6 bases). The germline CDR1 and CDR2 sequences are PRHDT and FYEKMQ (reference sequence). V lost 4 bases, J lost 0 bases, and 13 bases lay in between. There are 16 residues in the CDR3. The CDR3 region is CASSSSTGRAKNIQYF. As DNA, the CDR3 is TGTGCCAGCAGCTCATCAACAGGGAGAGCCAAAAACATTCAGTACTTC. Based on the CDR3 plus reference TRBV13 and TRBJ2-4, the full variable domain is AAGVIQSPRHLIKEKRETATLKCYPIPRHDTVYWYQQGPGQDPQFLISFYEKMQSDKGSIPDRFSAQQFSDYHSELNMSSLELGDSALYFCASSSSTGRAKNIQYFGAGTRLSVL.

The gene calls are TRBV7-2 and TRBJ1-1; D is undetermined. This CDR3 is 14 amino acids long. Trimming took 3 bases from V and 1 from J, leaving 9 bases between them. CDR1 and CDR2 from the germline V gene are SGHTA and FQGNSA. The CDR3 bases are TGTGCCAGCAGCTTTCGGACCGCGAACACTGAAGCTTTCTTT. Amino acid sequence: CASSFRTANTEAFF.

J is TRBJ1-2 and V is TRBV11-2; D unresolved. The CDR3 loop spans 13 amino acids. V lost 3 bases and J 4 bases, leaving 9 bases between the germline ends. Looked up from germline, CDR1 is SGHAT and CDR2 is FQNNGV. CDR3 in amino acids: CASSLGGSYGYTF. The CDR3 nucleotides read TGTGCCAGCAGCTTGGGTGGGTCCTATGGCTACACCTTC.

V and J are TRBV15 and TRBJ2-3; D is uncertain. Germline CDR1 and CDR2: LNHNV and YYDKDF (reference sequence). Trimming removed 2 bases at V and 2 bases at J, with 8 bases between. CDR3 length equals 14 residues. CDR3 in amino acids: CATSRPLVTDTQYF. The DNA of the CDR3 is TGTGCCACCAGCAGACCGTTAGTCACAGATACGCAGTATTTT.

Concerning this clone itself: A read error may produce the germline difference seen at one junction end. This chain joins TRBV7-7 and TRBJ2-1; 9 nucleotides match TRBD1. The germline gives CDR1 SSHAT, CDR2 FNYEAQ (reference sequence). This CDR3 is 15 amino acids long. CDR3 DNA sequence: TGTGCTAGCAGCACCGGGACAGGGTCAGGCAATGAGCAGTTCTTC. This sequence encodes CASSTGTGSGNEQFF.

V usage is TRBV2 and J usage is TRBJ2-2; the D gene is possibly TRBD2 (5 bases). This CDR3 region has 15 residues. Trimming shortened V by 9 bases and J by 2 bases, and 16 bases separated the two germline ends. Germline V gives CDR1 SNHLY, CDR2 FYNNEI. The chain's CDR3 is CASLPGLANTGELFF. The DNA for the CDR3 is TGTGCCAGTTTACCTGGACTGGCTAACACCGGGGAGCTGTTTTTT.

The chain employs TRBV7-9 and TRBJ1-1, with 11 bases identical to TRBD1. Germline V gene sequence: CDR1 SEHNR, CDR2 FQNEAQ (reference sequence). Germline trimming cut 5 bases from V and 4 bases from J; bases unmatched to any gene: 9. This CDR3 contains 16 residues. This chain's CDR3 is CASSDTRGTGGTEAFF. CDR3 nucleotide sequence: TGTGCCAGCAGCGACACAAGGGGGACAGGGGGCACTGAAGCTTTCTTT.

The rearrangement joins TRBV4-1 to TRBJ2-7; D assignment may be TRBD1 or TRBD2 (6 bases each). The CDR3 has 15 residues. Germline V gene lookup returns CDR1 MGHRA and CDR2 YSYEKL. Trimming left V 4 bases short and J 1 base short, with 14 bases between. The CDR3 nucleotides are TGCGCCAGCAGCCTTGGAGGGGGGCTGTCCTACGAGCAGTACTTC. It encodes CASSLGGGLSYEQYF.

J is TRBJ1-2 and V is TRBV5-6; D unresolved. The CDR3 loop spans 12 amino acids. Trimming stripped 4 bases from V and 5 bases from J, with 9 bases between. Germline loops: CDR1 SGHDT, CDR2 YYEEEE. This CDR3 reads CASSPREYGYTF. CDR3 in DNA: TGTGCCAGCAGCCCCCGGGAGTATGGCTACACCTTC.

The chain carries TRBV4-2 and TRBJ2-1, with D perhaps TRBD2 (6 bases). V was cut by 3 bases and J by 2 bases, with 11 bases left in between. The CDR3 is made up of 15 amino acids. Germline values: CDR1 LGHNA, CDR2 YNFKEQ. The CDR3 nucleotides are TGTGCCAGCAGCCACCCCCGCGGGACCTACAATGAGCAGTTCTTC. This encodes CASSHPRGTYNEQFF.

The chain joins TRBV28 to TRBJ2-4, with TRBD2 matching over 12 bases. The junction had 6 bases not matched to a gene; V was cut back by 5 bases and J by 7 bases. The CDR3 is made up of 15 amino acids. The germline CDR1 and CDR2 sequences are MDHEN and SYDVKM. CDR3 loop: CASSPRLAGVNIQYF. The CDR3, as DNA: TGTGCCAGCAGTCCAAGACTAGCGGGAGTGAACATTCAGTACTTC.

The chain uses TRBV6-1 and TRBJ2-4; D might be TRBD1 or TRBD2, each matching 6 bases. Germline V gene sequence: CDR1 MNHNS, CDR2 SASEGT. The CDR3 contains 15 residues. V lost 3 bases, J lost 2 bases, and 11 bases lay in between. This CDR3 reads CASSDHRGPKNIQYF. The CDR3 DNA follows: TGTGCCAGCAGTGACCATCGGGGGCCCAAAAACATTCAGTACTTC.

V usage is TRBV2 and J usage is TRBJ2-3; the match to TRBD2 covers 9 bases. With V trimmed by 2 bases and J by 7 bases, 13 bases remained unmatched. The CDR3 loop spans 17 amino acids. CDR1 and CDR2 (germline): SNHLY, FYNNEI. The CDR3 is CASSETGLAILAYTQYF. Here the CDR3 DNA reads TGTGCCAGCAGTGAAACCGGACTAGCGATACTAGCATATACGCAGTATTTT.

This clone was seen once. The chain recombines TRBV10-3 with TRBJ1-4; D may be TRBD1 (6 bases). The ends were cut back, 6 bases at V and 3 bases at J, with 14 bases in the middle. The CDR3 runs 15 residues. Germline V gives CDR1 ENHRY, CDR2 SYGVKD. In DNA form, the CDR3 reads TGTGCCATCAGCAAAACAGGGCTGTCTAATGAAAAACTGTTTTTT. Translating gives CAISKTGLSNEKLFF.